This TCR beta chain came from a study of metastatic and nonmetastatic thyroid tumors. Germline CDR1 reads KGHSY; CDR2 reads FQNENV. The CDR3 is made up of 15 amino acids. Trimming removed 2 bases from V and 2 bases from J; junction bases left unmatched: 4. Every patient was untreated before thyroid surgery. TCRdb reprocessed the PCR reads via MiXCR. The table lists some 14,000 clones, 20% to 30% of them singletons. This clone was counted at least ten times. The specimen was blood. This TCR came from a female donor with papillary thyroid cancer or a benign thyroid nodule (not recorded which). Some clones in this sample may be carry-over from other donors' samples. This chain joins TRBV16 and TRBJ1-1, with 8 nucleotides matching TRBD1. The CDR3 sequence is CASSQTGQVNTEAFF. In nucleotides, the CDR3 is TGTGCCAGCAGCCAAACGGGACAGGTCAACACTGAAGCTTTCTTT.